This TCR beta chain was recovered during a study of T cell clones after liver transplantation. On the study more broadly: Samples came from ITN030ST, which attempted immunosuppression withdrawal within 2 years of liver transplantation. TCRbeta sequencing after a pre-transplant mixed lymphocyte reaction identified graft-donor-reactive clones, later tracked in post-transplant blood.

The CDR3 covers 15 residues. V gave up 1 base and J gave up 3 bases, with 13 bases separating them. Germline CDR1 is SEHNR and CDR2 is FQNEAQ (reference sequence). CD3+CD4+ and CD3+CD8+ cells were FACS-sorted from thawed unstimulated PBMCs. Profiled with immunoSEQ multiplex PCR; TCRdb holds only in-frame clones, not every one. This sample has tens of thousands of clones, with about 70% found just once. The sequenced sample was CD4+ T cells from blood, obtained before liver transplant. The chain is built from TRBV7-9 and TRBJ2-7, with a tentative D call TRBD2 (6 bases). This TCR came from a human donor who received a liver transplant. The CDR3 DNA reads as TGTGCCAGCAGCTTAGATGGGGGGATCTTCTACGAGCAGTACTTC. Translating gives CASSLDGGIFYEQYF.